This T cell receptor (beta chain) was captured by sequencing in a study of T-cell reconstitution after alpha-beta-depleted transplantation in children (TCRdb year 2016). General notes on the study: T-cell immune reconstitution after TCRalphabeta/CD19-depleted allogeneic hematopoietic cell transplantation in children was quantitatively tracked in the study by means of TCR repertoire profiling.

Note on this clonotype: Its antigen has not been determined. No base-level quality is on record; no much larger clone is a single base apart.

Libraries were constructed by PCR. TCRdb lists the instrument as Illumina HiSeq 2500. TCR libraries were prepared with molecular barcoding, using unique molecular identifiers to normalize TCRbeta repertoire quantification. In-frame beta chains were kept once TCRdb had trimmed the public reads at Q25 with fastp and called clones with MiXCR. CDR3 protein sequences are deduplicated, and each keeps its most common genes and DNA. The sample table contains roughly 610,000 distinct CDR3 sequences; only one count was recorded for more than 9% of them. The top ten hold about 4.2% of the sample. The origin of this receptor is a human donor who donated a stem cell graft to a child with acute myeloid leukemia. The specimen was PBMCs from the stem cell graft donor, collected from the stem cell graft.

Read as DNA, the sequence is TGTGCCAGCAGCTTCACGCCGGGACCCCTCTACGAGCAGTACTTC. Its protein is CASSFTPGPLYEQYF. The receptor chain draws on TRBV7-2 and TRBJ2-7, with the D call tentatively TRBD1 or TRBD2, each fitting 5 bases. The cysteine opens and the phenylalanine closes a CDR3 of 15 amino acids. The DNA shown is the 45-base CDR3, in frame from base 1. The CDR1 and CDR2 encoded by the germline V gene are SGHTA and FQGNSA. V drops 3 bases and J drops 3 bases, leaving 15 bases in between. The full variable domain, completed from the reference TRBV7-2 and TRBJ2-7 proteins outside the CDR3, reads GAGVSQSPSNKVTEKGKDVELRCDPISGHTALYWYRQSLGQGLEFLIYFQGNSAPDKSGLPSDRFSAERTGGSVSTLTIQRTQQEDSAVYLCASSFTPGPLYEQYFGPGTRLTVT.